The 15 T cell receptor beta chains below come from one sample, sequenced in a study of blood T cell repertoires in COVID-19. Assay: immunoSEQ multiplex PCR; the TCRdb copy retains only in-frame clones and omits some. Here the sample spans 310,000 or so clones, roughly 85% being singletons. What was sequenced was PBMCs or T cells enriched from blood (not recorded which). Receptors were obtained from a woman younger than 45 who had recovered from COVID-19.

The chain employs TRBV5-4 and TRBJ2-7; the match to TRBD2 covers 7 bases. Germline trimming cut 1 base from V and 7 bases from J; bases unmatched to any gene: 8. The germline CDR1 and CDR2 sequences are SGHNT and YYREEE (reference sequence). The CDR3 is made up of 14 amino acids. The CDR3 reads CASSLMGGSGEQYF. DNA of the CDR3: TGTGCCAGCAGCTTGATGGGAGGGTCCGGGGAGCAGTACTTC.

The chain is built from TRBV3-1 (or the pseudogene TRBV3-2) and TRBJ1-3, with a weak D call TRBD1 (5 bases). CDR1 is LGHDT, CDR2 YNNKEL, per germline (reference sequence). The CDR3 runs 17 residues. The V gene lost 0 bases and the J gene lost 0 bases, with 12 bases spanning the gap. CDR3 protein: CASSQDRKGISGNTIYF. Here the CDR3 DNA reads TGTGCCAGCAGCCAAGATCGGAAGGGGATCTCTGGAAACACCATATATTTT.

The rearrangement links TRBV7-6 to TRBJ1-6, with D possibly TRBD1 on 5 matching bases. The CDR3 totals 15 residues. Germline V gene data show CDR1 as SGHVS and CDR2 as FNYEAQ. V was trimmed by 4 bases and J by 8 bases, leaving 15 bases between them. CDR3: CASSSGPPPYSPLHF. The DNA for the CDR3 is TGTGCCAGCAGCTCAGGGCCACCACCCTATTCACCCCTCCACTTT.

This chain joins TRBV25-1 and TRBJ1-2; TRBD1 might be the D (5 bases). This CDR3 comprises 16 residues. Germline values: CDR1 MGHDK, CDR2 SYGVNS. Trimming took off 1 base at V and 4 bases at J, with 16 bases between the two ends. The CDR3 nucleotides read TGTGCCAGCAGTGAATCTGGCTTGACCCAGGGCTATGGCTACACCTTC. Translating gives CASSESGLTQGYGYTF.

The chain links TRBV12-3 or TRBV12-4 to TRBJ2-7; D possibly corresponds to TRBD1 (6 bases). This CDR3 comprises 12 residues. V lost 6 bases to trimming and J lost 1 base, with 7 bases between them. The CDR3 here is CASSQGSYEQYF. CDR3 nucleotides: TGTGCCAGCAGCCAGGGGTCCTACGAGCAGTACTTC.

This chain joins TRBV6-1 and TRBJ1-2, with D possibly matching TRBD1 (6 bases). V was shortened by 0 bases and J by 7 bases, with 12 bases between the two germline ends. Germline V gene lookup returns CDR1 MNHNS and CDR2 SASEGT. The CDR3 runs 14 residues. DNA for the CDR3: TGTGCCAGCAGTGAAGCGGTTAGGGGGTTTGGCTACACCTTC. This gives the protein CASSEAVRGFGYTF.

The chain carries TRBV6-1 and TRBJ1-1; D is uncertain. The CDR3 runs to 14 residues. Germline V gene data show CDR1 as MNHNS and CDR2 as SASEGT. Trimming pared 0 bases from V and 5 bases from J, leaving 10 bases between. The CDR3 coding sequence is TGTGCCAGCAGTGAAGCGTCGCGGGGAACTGAAGCTTTCTTT. This gives the protein CASSEASRGTEAFF.

This clone has a handful of counts. The chain carries TRBV6-4 and TRBJ2-3, with 8 bases aligning to TRBD2. The CDR3 contains 15 residues. The V and J ends lost 3 bases and 6 bases, in that order; junction bases with no gene match: 8. Per germline, CDR1 MRHNA and CDR2 SNTAGT. CDR3: CASSEQGRGGDTQYF. The DNA for the CDR3 is TGTGCCAGCAGTGAACAAGGCCGGGGGGGGGATACGCAGTATTTT.

J is TRBJ2-7 and V is TRBV6-2 or TRBV6-3; D is undetermined. There are 13 residues in the CDR3. V was shortened by 2 bases and J by 5 bases, with 10 bases between the two germline ends. Germline values: CDR1 MNHEY, CDR2 SVGEGT. The CDR3 loop reads CASSYQETNEQYF. Written as DNA, the CDR3 is TGTGCCAGCAGTTACCAGGAAACCAACGAGCAGTACTTC.

This chain's CDR3 is CASSRLAGQGAINSGANVLTF. The DNA of the CDR3 is TGTGCCAGCTCACGACTGGCCGGACAGGGGGCTATCAACTCTGGGGCCAACGTCCTGACTTTC. The V and J genes are TRBV18 and TRBJ2-6; TRBD1 matches at 11 bases. CDR1 is KGHSH, CDR2 LQKENI, per germline. The CDR3 covers 21 residues. Trimming removed 4 bases from V and 0 bases from J; junction bases left unmatched: 14.

V is TRBV6-2 or TRBV6-3 and J is TRBJ2-7; 12 nucleotides align to TRBD1. Trimming took 4 bases from V and 4 from J; bases not matched to a gene: 8. The CDR3 totals 16 residues. CDR1 is MNHEY and CDR2 is SVGEGT in the germline V gene. DNA for the CDR3: TGTGCCAGCAGTTCCAGAGGGACAGGGGGCGCGTACGAGCAGTACTTC. As protein: CASSSRGTGGAYEQYF.

J is TRBJ2-2 and V is TRBV9; D might be TRBD1 (5 bases). CDR3 length: 14 amino acids. V lost 2 bases and J 3 bases, leaving 8 bases between the germline ends. CDR1 is SGDLS and CDR2 is YYNGEE in the germline V gene. CDR3 DNA: TGTGCCAGCAGCGTCGACAGCCACACCGGGGAGCTGTTTTTT. Translation gives CASSVDSHTGELFF.

V gene TRBV6-1 combines with J gene TRBJ1-5, with a possible D match to TRBD1 (5 bases). Trimming removed 1 base at V and 3 bases at J, with 7 bases between. The germline V gene has CDR1 MNHNS and CDR2 SASEGT. The CDR3 is 14 residues long. DNA for the CDR3: TGTGCCAGCAGTGAAGGGACATCCAATCAGCCCCAGCATTTT. Its translation is CASSEGTSNQPQHF.

V usage is TRBV5-1 and J usage is TRBJ1-2, with 10 nucleotides matching TRBD1. The CDR3 runs 17 residues. V shed 7 bases, J shed 1 base, and the junction held 13 bases outside the gene matches. CDR1 and CDR2 from the germline V gene are SGHRS and YFSETQ. Here the CDR3 reads CASSNRDRGEINYGYTF. As DNA, the CDR3 is TGCGCCAGCTCAAATAGGGACAGGGGTGAAATTAACTATGGCTACACCTTC.

This chain links TRBV7-9 with TRBJ1-1; TRBD1 matches at 7 bases. The CDR3 contains 15 residues. Per the germline V gene, CDR1 is SEHNR and CDR2 is FQNEAQ (reference sequence). The V gene end was trimmed by 4 bases and the J gene end by 0 bases; junction bases not matched to a gene: 5. The CDR3 coding sequence is TGTGCCAGCAGCTCGCGGGACAGCCTGAACACTGAAGCTTTCTTT. Amino acids: CASSSRDSLNTEAFF.